Presented here are 30 T cell receptor beta chains from one specimen sequenced in a study of OX40 agonist ivuxolimab in advanced cancers. Assay: immunoSEQ multiplex PCR; the TCRdb copy retains only in-frame clones and omits some. The sample has about 77,000 clones, 87% seen once. The sequencing used CD4+ or CD8+ T cells sorted from blood, collected in a trial of the OX40 agonist ivuxolimab. These receptors came from an adult with an advanced solid tumor such as melanoma, head and neck, liver or kidney cancer.

V usage is TRBV7-2 and J usage is TRBJ2-7; no definite D call. V lost 2 bases and J 6 bases, leaving 5 bases between the germline ends. This CDR3 comprises 11 residues. CDR1 and CDR2 (germline): SGHTA, FQGNSA. In DNA, the CDR3 is TGTGCCAGCAGCTTATTCTTCGAGCAGTACTTC. Its translation is CASSLFFEQYF.

The chain carries TRBV7-9 and TRBJ1-1, with a weak D call TRBD1 (5 bases). V dropped 5 bases and J dropped 1 base, with 8 bases sitting between them. This CDR3 spans 13 amino acids. The germline gives CDR1 SEHNR, CDR2 FQNEAQ (reference sequence). The CDR3, as DNA: TGTGCCAGCAGCCCGGACACGAACACTGAAGCTTTCTTT. Protein: CASSPDTNTEAFF.

This chain joins TRBV9 and TRBJ2-1, with D possibly TRBD2 on 6 matching bases. The CDR3 is 18 amino acids. Deletions cut 3 bases from V and 4 bases from J, with 23 bases between. CDR1 is SGDLS and CDR2 is YYNGEE in the germline V gene. The CDR3 sequence: CASSGRPGRGPRYNEQFF. CDR3 DNA sequence: TGTGCCAGCAGCGGGAGACCTGGGCGGGGTCCACGGTACAATGAGCAGTTCTTC.

V gene TRBV12-5 combines with J gene TRBJ1-6; no clear D gene. Germline V CDR1 and CDR2: LGHNT, FRNRAP. V gave up 2 bases and J gave up 4 bases, with 9 bases separating them. The CDR3 runs 15 residues. The CDR3 spells CASGLLGSYNSPLHF. The CDR3 DNA sequence: TGTGCTAGTGGTTTGTTAGGGTCGTATAATTCACCCCTCCACTTT.

Remarks on this clone: An end of the junction differs from the germline gene, which may be a read error. The V and J genes are TRBV7-2 and TRBJ1-1; unclear D gene. Germline CDR1 is SGHTA and CDR2 is FQGNSA. This CDR3 has 15 residues. The CDR3 bases are TGTGCCAACAGCTTATCTCGCGGTACAAACACTGAAGCTTTCTTT. Translated, it gives CANSLSRGTNTEAFF. Using reference TRBV7-2 and TRBJ1-1 for the parts outside the CDR3, the full variable domain is GAGVSQSPSNKVTEKGKDVELRCDPISGHTALYWYRQSLGQGLEFLIYFQGNSAPDKSGLPSDRFSAERTGGSVSTLTIQRTQQEDSAVYLCANSLSRGTNTEAFFGQGTRLTVV.

V gene TRBV28 combines with J gene TRBJ2-2; D gene uncertain. Trimming cost V 5 bases and J 6 bases, with 10 bases left between them. The CDR3 loop spans 13 amino acids. Germline CDR1 MDHEN, CDR2 SYDVKM. In nucleotides, the CDR3 is TGTGCCAGCAGTCTTCCCCGAGCCGGGGAGCTGTTTTTT. Residues: CASSLPRAGELFF.

This clone was seen just once. This rearrangement joins TRBV30 to TRBJ2-1; D ambiguous. Trimming cost V 2 bases and J 0 bases, with 11 bases left between them. There are 15 residues in the CDR3. Germline V CDR1 and CDR2: GTSNPN, SVGIG (reference sequence). Here the CDR3 reads CAWSPAVNSYNEQFF. The CDR3 DNA reads as TGTGCCTGGAGTCCCGCGGTGAACTCCTACAATGAGCAGTTCTTC. The whole variable domain, remainder taken from reference TRBV30 and TRBJ2-1, is SQTIHQWPATLVQPVGSPLSLECTVEGTSNPNLYWYRQAAGRGLQLLFYSVGIGQISSEVPQNLSASRPQDRQFILSSKKLLLSDSGFYLCAWSPAVNSYNEQFFGPGTRLTVL.

J is TRBJ2-7 and V is TRBV5-1, with D perhaps given as TRBD1 or TRBD2 (5 bases each). V was clipped by 3 bases and J by 5 bases, with 15 bases between them. Germline lookup yields CDR1 SGHRS and CDR2 YFSETQ. This CDR3 comprises 14 residues. CDR3: CASSSGPGSHEQYF. In DNA, the CDR3 is TGCGCCAGCAGCTCGGGACCGGGAAGCCACGAGCAGTACTTC. The full variable domain, completed using reference TRBV5-1 and TRBJ2-7, is KAGVTQTPRYLIKTRGQQVTLSCSPISGHRSVSWYQQTPGQGLQFLFEYFSETQRNKGNFPGRFSGRQFSNSRSEMNVSTLELGDSALYLCASSSGPGSHEQYFGPGTRLTVT.

This clone was detected once. The chain links TRBV5-1 to TRBJ2-3; 9 bases match TRBD2. The CDR3 consists of 18 residues. The trim removed 4 bases at V and 0 bases at J, leaving 12 bases unmatched. Germline CDR1 reads SGHRS; CDR2 reads YFSETQ. The CDR3 here is CASSLGSGGSTSTDTQYF. The CDR3 nucleotides read TGCGCCAGCAGCCTGGGTAGCGGGGGATCTACTAGCACAGATACGCAGTATTTT.

This chain uses TRBV7-3 with TRBJ2-2; TRBD1 or TRBD2 may be the D gene (5 bases each). Trimming removed 5 bases at V and 0 bases at J, with 13 bases between. The CDR3 runs 16 residues. CDR1 and CDR2 from the germline V gene are SGHTA and FQGTGA. In DNA form, the CDR3 reads TGTGCCAGCAGCCTTGTGGGGACGGCGAACACCGGGGAGCTGTTTTTT. As protein: CASSLVGTANTGELFF.

Turning to this clone: Mismatch with germline at one junction end may stem from a read error. This chain uses TRBV30 with TRBJ2-3, with D possibly being TRBD1 or TRBD2 (6 bases each). The CDR3 totals 15 residues. Germline V gene lookup returns CDR1 GTSNPN and CDR2 SVGIG (reference sequence). CDR3 region: CARRGQDGGTDTQYF. CDR3 DNA: TGTGCCCGGAGGGGACAAGACGGGGGCACAGATACGCAGTATTTT.

Only a few counts were recorded for this clone. V and J are TRBV11-2 and TRBJ2-1, with unresolved D. The CDR3 has 12 residues. Germline lookup yields CDR1 SGHAT and CDR2 FQNNGV. With 1 base removed from V and 8 bases from J, the gap between germline ends came to 6 bases. The CDR3: CASSLGVHEQFF. CDR3 bases: TGTGCCAGCAGCTTAGGCGTCCATGAGCAGTTCTTC. Full variable domain (outside the CDR3, taken from reference TRBV11-2 and TRBJ2-1): EAGVAQSPRYKIIEKRQSVAFWCNPISGHATLYWYQQILGQGPKLLIQFQNNGVVDDSQLPKDRFSAERLKGVDSTLKIQPAKLEDSAVYLCASSLGVHEQFFGPGTRLTVL.

This chain joins TRBV7-2 and TRBJ1-3; D is possibly TRBD1 (5 bases). The germline gives CDR1 SGHTA, CDR2 FQGNSA. CDR3 length equals 14 residues. Trimming removed 4 bases from V and 3 bases from J, with 10 bases in between. CDR3 protein: CASSSLGLGNTIYF. The DNA for the CDR3 is TGTGCCAGCAGCTCCTTGGGACTTGGAAACACCATATATTTT.

The rearrangement links TRBV28 to TRBJ1-5; tentatively, D is TRBD1 (5 bases). The CDR3 extends over 16 amino acids. V was cut by 7 bases and J by 7 bases, with 23 bases left in between. Per germline, CDR1 MDHEN and CDR2 SYDVKM. CDR3 sequence reads: CASTTGGLGGWQPQHF. The CDR3 DNA reads as TGTGCCAGCACCACCGGCGGGTTGGGGGGTTGGCAGCCCCAGCATTTT.

The V and J genes are TRBV7-2 and TRBJ2-3; D gene unclear. V lost 3 bases, J lost 6 bases, and 4 bases lay in between. Germline V gene data show CDR1 as SGHTA and CDR2 as FQGNSA. This CDR3 spans 11 amino acids. The CDR3 protein is CASSLIDTQYF. The CDR3 DNA reads as TGTGCCAGCAGCTTGATTGATACGCAGTATTTT. The full variable domain, its missing parts supplied by reference TRBV7-2 and TRBJ2-3, is GAGVSQSPSNKVTEKGKDVELRCDPISGHTALYWYRQSLGQGLEFLIYFQGNSAPDKSGLPSDRFSAERTGGSVSTLTIQRTQQEDSAVYLCASSLIDTQYFGPGTRLTVL.

The rearrangement joins TRBV9 to TRBJ2-5, with 9 bases that match TRBD2. Germline V gene sequence: CDR1 SGDLS, CDR2 YYNGEE. The V and J ends lost 4 bases and 4 bases, in that order; junction bases with no gene match: 2. The CDR3 has 13 residues. The CDR3 sequence is CASSLTSGETQYF. The CDR3 DNA sequence: TGTGCCAGCAGCCTGACTAGCGGAGAGACCCAGTACTTC.

This clone was detected only once. V is TRBV6-4 and J is TRBJ1-5; a weak D match, TRBD1 (5 bases). The CDR3 runs 14 residues. Germline CDR1 MRHNA, CDR2 SNTAGT. The germline V and J ends were trimmed by 8 bases and 0 bases, with 11 bases remaining between them. For the CDR3, the DNA is TGTGCCAGCCCCAGGGTCTATAGCAATCAGCCCCAGCATTTT. It translates to CASPRVYSNQPQHF.

The V call is TRBV20-1, the J call TRBJ2-7; D is undetermined. V lost 0 bases and J 4 bases, leaving 4 bases between the germline ends. The CDR3 is made up of 11 amino acids. CDR1 DFQATT and CDR2 SNEGSKA come from the germline V gene (reference sequence). CDR3 region: CSAREVYEQYF. The CDR3 nucleotides are TGCAGTGCTAGAGAGGTGTACGAGCAGTACTTC.

This clone occurred once. The CDR3 region has the DNA TGTGCCTGGAGTCAGGGGGGGGAGACCCAGTACTTC. Its translation is CAWSQGGETQYF. The chain links TRBV30 to TRBJ2-5; the D call may be TRBD1 or TRBD2 (7 bases each). Germline CDR1 reads GTSNPN; CDR2 reads SVGIG (reference sequence). This CDR3 spans 12 amino acids. The ends were cut back, 2 bases at V and 5 bases at J, with 9 bases in the middle.

This clone turned up a few times. The chain employs TRBV5-1 and TRBJ1-1; the D gene is possibly TRBD1 (5 bases). V gave up 4 bases and J gave up 1 base, with 14 bases separating them. CDR1 is SGHRS, CDR2 YFSETQ, per germline. The CDR3 length is 15 residues. CDR3 residues: CASSRDGDPNTEAFF. CDR3 bases: TGCGCCAGCAGCCGGGATGGGGACCCGAACACTGAAGCTTTCTTT.

The chain recombines TRBV7-2 with TRBJ1-5, with TRBD1 matching 7 bases. Near its end, the DNA agrees better with TRBJ2-3, so the J call may be wrong. The CDR3 length is 15 residues. Germline CDR1 reads SGHTA; CDR2 reads FQGNSA. The CDR3 nucleotides are TGTGCCAGCAGCTTCATAGACAGGGTAAATCAGCCCCAGTATTTT. It yields the protein CASSFIDRVNQPQYF.

The chain recombines TRBV30 with TRBJ2-3; D tentatively fits TRBD1 or TRBD2 (7 bases each). From germline, CDR1 is GTSNPN and CDR2 SVGIG (reference sequence). With 2 bases removed from V and 1 base from J, the gap between germline ends came to 22 bases. The CDR3 length is 18 residues. The CDR3 here is CAWSLPEGGGGGTDTQYF. The CDR3 DNA is TGTGCCTGGAGTCTCCCCGAGGGAGGGGGCGGGGGCACAGATACGCAGTATTTT. The whole variable domain, remainder taken from reference TRBV30 and TRBJ2-3, is SQTIHQWPATLVQPVGSPLSLECTVEGTSNPNLYWYRQAAGRGLQLLFYSVGIGQISSEVPQNLSASRPQDRQFILSSKKLLLSDSGFYLCAWSLPEGGGGGTDTQYFGPGTRLTVL.

The chain employs TRBV28 and TRBJ1-1; TRBD1 might be the D (6 bases). The CDR3 extends over 13 amino acids. The germline CDR1 and CDR2 sequences are MDHEN and SYDVKM. The germline V and J ends were trimmed by 6 bases and 6 bases, with 14 bases remaining between them. The CDR3 DNA reads as TGTGCCAGCAGCCAAGGGGGGCAAGCTGAAGCTTTCTTT. Translation gives CASSQGGQAEAFF.

V is TRBV5-4 and J is TRBJ1-6; TRBD1 might be the D (5 bases). Germline assignment: CDR1 SGHNT and CDR2 YYREEE (reference sequence). The V end lost 1 base, the J end lost 6 bases, and 11 bases lay between the germline ends. This CDR3 is 15 amino acids long. The CDR3 coding sequence is TGTGCCAGCAGCTTGTTGGGGGTAGCTAATTCACCCCTCCACTTT. This encodes CASSLLGVANSPLHF.

V is TRBV12-5 and J is TRBJ1-5, with D maybe TRBD1 (5 bases). CDR3 length: 18 amino acids. The V gene lost 2 bases and the J gene lost 3 bases, with 20 bases spanning the gap. The V gene's germline CDR1 is LGHNT and CDR2 FRNRAP. The CDR3 loop is CASGLPPTGVLANQPQHF. The CDR3 nucleotides are TGTGCTAGTGGTTTGCCCCCCACGGGGGTCTTGGCCAATCAGCCCCAGCATTTT.

The genes are TRBV15 and TRBJ1-5; no clear D. V lost 2 bases and J lost 0, with 8 bases in between. Germline-derived CDR1 and CDR2 are LNHNV and YYDKDF (reference sequence). This CDR3 region has 15 residues. This CDR3 reads CATSRHGDSNQPQHF. CDR3 in DNA: TGTGCCACCAGCAGACATGGGGATAGCAATCAGCCCCAGCATTTT.

The V call is TRBV7-6, the J call TRBJ1-1; 8 nucleotides agree with TRBD1. CDR3 length: 15 residues. The V segment lost 5 bases and the J segment 1 base; nucleotides outside the gene matches: 6. From germline, CDR1 is SGHVS and CDR2 FNYEAQ. The CDR3 loop is CASSPGTGRNTEAFF. For the CDR3, the DNA is TGTGCCAGCAGCCCGGGGACAGGAAGGAACACTGAAGCTTTCTTT.

This rearrangement joins TRBV7-2 to TRBJ2-3; the D is unclear. Trimming left V 5 bases short and J 4 bases short, with 13 bases between. The germline V gene has CDR1 SGHTA and CDR2 FQGNSA. There are 14 residues in the CDR3. The CDR3 DNA reads as TGTGCCAGCAGCCCCTATTCAGGATCAGATACGCAGTATTTT. Its translation is CASSPYSGSDTQYF. Combining the CDR3 with reference TRBV7-2 and TRBJ2-3 gives the whole variable domain GAGVSQSPSNKVTEKGKDVELRCDPISGHTALYWYRQSLGQGLEFLIYFQGNSAPDKSGLPSDRFSAERTGGSVSTLTIQRTQQEDSAVYLCASSPYSGSDTQYFGPGTRLTVL.

The chain uses TRBV5-5 and TRBJ2-3; perhaps TRBD1 as D (5 bases). Germline loops: CDR1 SGHKS, CDR2 YYEKEE (reference sequence). Trimming stripped 4 bases from V and 3 bases from J, with 6 bases between. This CDR3 contains 12 residues. CDR3 coding DNA: TGTGCCAGCAGCGGGGCAACAGATACGCAGTATTTT. Its translation: CASSGATDTQYF.

The chain carries TRBV2 and TRBJ1-1, with a possible D match to TRBD1 (5 bases). Looked up from germline, CDR1 is SNHLY and CDR2 is FYNNEI. Trimming cost V 6 bases and J 11 bases, with 19 bases left between them. The CDR3 length is 13 residues. The CDR3 bases are TGTGCCAGCAGCCCTCTGGGGCGGCCAGGGGCTTTCTTT. This codes for CASSPLGRPGAFF.